The present T cell receptor beta chain was sequenced within a study of post-analysis software for immune sequencing data. Study results and caveats: With TRBV5-6, TRBV5-1 and TRBV20-1 included, about five TRBV segments were more frequent in patients than in controls. Same-batch samples co-clustered strongly by F measure.

This clonotype was observed a handful of times. What it binds is unknown. Presence of unique molecular identifiers characterized the TCR beta cDNA libraries. TCRdb redid the calling of the PCR reads with MiXCR, one entry per CDR3 protein. Here the sample spans fewer than 550,000 distinct CDR3 sequences, 34% being singletons. V was shortened by 7 bases and J by 3 bases, with 13 bases between the two germline ends. The CDR3 has 13 amino acids. The sequence derives from a girl under 18 with multiple sclerosis. Specimen: blood. The chain combines TRBV12-3 or TRBV12-4 with TRBJ2-7; D may be TRBD1 (5 bases). The DNA of the CDR3 is TGTGCCAGCACCTGGGGCAGAGACTACGAGCAGTACTTC. Translation: CASTWGRDYEQYF.